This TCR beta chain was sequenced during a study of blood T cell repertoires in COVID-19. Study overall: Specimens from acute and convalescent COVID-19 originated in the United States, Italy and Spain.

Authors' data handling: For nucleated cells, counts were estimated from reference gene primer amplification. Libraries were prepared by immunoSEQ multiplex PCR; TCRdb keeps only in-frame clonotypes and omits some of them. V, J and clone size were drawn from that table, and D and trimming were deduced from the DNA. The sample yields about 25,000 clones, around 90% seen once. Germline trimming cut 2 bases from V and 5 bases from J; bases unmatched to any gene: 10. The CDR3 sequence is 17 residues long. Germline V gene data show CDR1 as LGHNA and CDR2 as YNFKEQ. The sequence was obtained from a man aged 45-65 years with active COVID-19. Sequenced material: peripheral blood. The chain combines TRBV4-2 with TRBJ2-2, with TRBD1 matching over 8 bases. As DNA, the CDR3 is TGTGCCAGCAGCCAAAATGGACAGGGTAGTGGAACCGGGGAGCTGTTTTTT. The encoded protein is CASSQNGQGSGTGELFF.